The present T cell receptor (beta chain) was sequenced within a study of human T cells and chemical hapten exposure. Regarding time point: patch test 1, 2 weeks after DPC sensitization. Stated treatment: therapeutic diphenylcyclopropenone sensitization with weekly scalp DPC. V lost 3 bases, J lost 3 bases, and 8 bases lay in between. This CDR3 region has 13 residues. Germline CDR1 is DFQATT and CDR2 is SNEGSKA (reference sequence). TCRdb fed the RACE reads into MiXCR, producing one record per CDR3 protein. This sample has roughly 100,000 distinct CDR3 sequences, with 9.5% to 12% found just once. The J gene is TRBJ2-2, the V gene TRBV20-1, with D hard to call. The sequences come from whole blood, collected in connection with sensitization to the hapten diphenylcyclopropenone (DPC). This receptor was obtained from a woman aged 40 to 50 with alopecia areata. Some clones in this sample may be carry-over from other donors' samples. Here the CDR3 reads CSARQRHTGELFF. The CDR3 nucleotides read TGCAGTGCTAGGCAGAGGCACACCGGGGAGCTGTTTTTT.